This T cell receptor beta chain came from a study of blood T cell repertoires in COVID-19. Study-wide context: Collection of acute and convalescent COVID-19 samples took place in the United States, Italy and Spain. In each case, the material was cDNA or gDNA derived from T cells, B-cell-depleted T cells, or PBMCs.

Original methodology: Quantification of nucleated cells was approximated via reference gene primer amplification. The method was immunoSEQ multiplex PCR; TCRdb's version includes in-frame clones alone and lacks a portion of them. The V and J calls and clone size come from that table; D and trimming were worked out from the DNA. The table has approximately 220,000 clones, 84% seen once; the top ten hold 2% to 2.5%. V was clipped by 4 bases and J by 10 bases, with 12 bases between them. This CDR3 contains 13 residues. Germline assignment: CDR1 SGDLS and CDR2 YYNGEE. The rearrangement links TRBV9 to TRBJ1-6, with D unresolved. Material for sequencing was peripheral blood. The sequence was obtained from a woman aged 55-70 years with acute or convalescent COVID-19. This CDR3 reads CASSFSLGSPLHF. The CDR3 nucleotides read TGTGCCAGCAGCTTCAGCCTCGGGTCACCCCTCCACTTT.